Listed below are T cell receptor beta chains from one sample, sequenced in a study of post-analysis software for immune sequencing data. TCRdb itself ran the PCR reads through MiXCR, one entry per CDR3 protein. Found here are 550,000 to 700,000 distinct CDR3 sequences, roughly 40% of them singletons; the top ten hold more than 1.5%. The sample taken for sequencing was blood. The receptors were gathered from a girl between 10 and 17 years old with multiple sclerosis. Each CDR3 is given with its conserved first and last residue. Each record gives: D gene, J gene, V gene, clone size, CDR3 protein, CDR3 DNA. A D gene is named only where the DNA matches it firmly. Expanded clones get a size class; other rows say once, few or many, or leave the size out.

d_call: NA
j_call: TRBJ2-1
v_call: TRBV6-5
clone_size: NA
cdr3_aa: CAAARAVSSYNEQFF
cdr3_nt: TGTGCCGCAGCTCGGGCGGTCAGCTCCTACAATGAGCAGTTCTTC

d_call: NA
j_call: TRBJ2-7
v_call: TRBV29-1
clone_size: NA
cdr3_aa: CSVEHSSSYEQYF
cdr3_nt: TGCAGCGTTGAACACTCTAGCTCCTACGAGCAGTACTTC

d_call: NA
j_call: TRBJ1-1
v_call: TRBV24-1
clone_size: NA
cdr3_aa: CATSDSKGDNTEAFF
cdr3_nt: TGTGCCACCAGTGATTCTAAAGGGGATAACACTGAAGCTTTCTTT

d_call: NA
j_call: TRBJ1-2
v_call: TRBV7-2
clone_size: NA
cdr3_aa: CASSLGRGFYGYTF
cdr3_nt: TGTGCCAGCAGCTTAGGAAGGGGTTTCTATGGCTACACCTTC

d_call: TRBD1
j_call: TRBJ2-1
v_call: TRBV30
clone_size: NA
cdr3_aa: CAWSVGTRQGRFF
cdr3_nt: TGTGCCTGGAGTGTAGGGACCCGACAGGGCCGGTTCTTC

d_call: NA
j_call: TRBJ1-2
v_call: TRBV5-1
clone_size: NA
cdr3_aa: CASSLDRPLGYGYTF
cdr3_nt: TGCGCCAGCAGCTTGGACAGGCCCCTAGGCTATGGCTACACCTTC

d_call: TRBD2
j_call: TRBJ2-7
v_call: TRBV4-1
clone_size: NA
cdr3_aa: CASSIGGAGEQYF
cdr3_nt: TGCGCCAGCAGCATCGGGGGGGCCGGCGAGCAGTACTTC

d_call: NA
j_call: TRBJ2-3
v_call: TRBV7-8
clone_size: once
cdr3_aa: CASRPNWGDTQYF
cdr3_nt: TGTGCCAGCCGCCCCAACTGGGGGGATACGCAGTATTTT

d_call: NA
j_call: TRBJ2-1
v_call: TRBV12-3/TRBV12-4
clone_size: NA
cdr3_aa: CASSRDRVNEQFF
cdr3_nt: TGTGCCAGCAGTCGGGACCGAGTAAATGAGCAGTTCTTC

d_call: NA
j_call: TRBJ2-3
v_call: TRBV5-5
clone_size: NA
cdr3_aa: CASSLEGGRSTDTQYF
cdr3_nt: TGTGCCAGCAGCTTGGAAGGTGGCCGTAGCACAGATACGCAGTATTTT

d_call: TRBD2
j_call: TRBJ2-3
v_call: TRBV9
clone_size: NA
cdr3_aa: CASSAKGAGGWPDTQYF
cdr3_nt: TGTGCCAGCAGCGCCAAGGGAGCGGGAGGGTGGCCAGATACGCAGTATTTT

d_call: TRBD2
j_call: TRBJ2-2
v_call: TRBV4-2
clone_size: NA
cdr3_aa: CASSQVAGVETGELFF
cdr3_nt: TGTGCCAGCAGCCAGGTAGCGGGAGTGGAAACCGGGGAGCTGTTTTTT

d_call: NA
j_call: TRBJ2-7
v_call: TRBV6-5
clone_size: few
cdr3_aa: CASSYPGRQGRYEQYF
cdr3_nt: TGTGCCAGCAGTTACCCGGGGAGGCAGGGGAGGTACGAGCAGTACTTC

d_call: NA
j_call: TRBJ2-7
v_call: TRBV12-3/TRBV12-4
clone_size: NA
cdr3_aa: CASRTGTGYEQYF
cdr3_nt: TGTGCCAGCAGAACGGGGACCGGCTACGAGCAGTACTTC

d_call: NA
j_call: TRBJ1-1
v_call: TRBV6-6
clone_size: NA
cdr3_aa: CASSFRGRDTEAFF
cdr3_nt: TGTGCCAGCAGTTTCCGGGGTAGGGACACTGAAGCTTTCTTT

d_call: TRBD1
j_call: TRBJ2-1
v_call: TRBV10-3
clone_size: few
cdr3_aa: CAISEIQGVDNEQFF
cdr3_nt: TGTGCCATCAGTGAGATCCAGGGGGTGGACAATGAGCAGTTCTTC

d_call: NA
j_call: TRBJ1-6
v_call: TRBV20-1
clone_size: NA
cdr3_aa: CSASRSWQGYNSPLHF
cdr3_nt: TGCAGTGCTAGTAGGAGTTGGCAGGGTTATAATTCACCCCTCCACTTT

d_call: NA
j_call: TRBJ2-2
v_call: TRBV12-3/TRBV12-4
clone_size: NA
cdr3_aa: CASRLAPNTGELFF
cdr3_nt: TGTGCCAGCAGACTAGCACCGAACACCGGGGAGCTGTTTTTT

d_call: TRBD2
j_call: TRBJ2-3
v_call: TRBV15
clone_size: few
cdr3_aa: CAAMKEQGSGGPFRTDTQYF
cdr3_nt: TGTGCCGCGATGAAAGAGCAGGGTAGCGGGGGACCTTTTCGCACAGATACGCAGTATTTT

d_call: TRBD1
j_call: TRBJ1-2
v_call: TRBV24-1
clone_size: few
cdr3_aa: CATSDNRDRARGGYTF
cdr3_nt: TGTGCCACCAGTGACAACCGGGACAGGGCTCGGGGCGGCTACACCTTC

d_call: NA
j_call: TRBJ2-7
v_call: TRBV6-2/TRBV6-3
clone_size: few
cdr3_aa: CATVDYLYYEQYF
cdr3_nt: TGTGCCACCGTGGACTACCTCTACTACGAGCAGTACTTC

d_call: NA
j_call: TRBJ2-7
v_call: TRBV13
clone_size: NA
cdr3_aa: CASSLDLGRGYEQYF
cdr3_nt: TGTGCCAGCAGCTTAGATCTCGGGCGGGGCTACGAGCAGTACTTC

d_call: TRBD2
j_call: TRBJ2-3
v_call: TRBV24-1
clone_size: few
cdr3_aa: CATSDLPAGGPTDTQYF
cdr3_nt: TGTGCCACCAGTGATTTGCCAGCGGGAGGACCCACAGATACGCAGTATTTT

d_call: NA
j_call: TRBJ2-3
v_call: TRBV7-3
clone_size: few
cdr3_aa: CASSLKWGGTDTQYF
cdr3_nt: TGTGCCAGCAGCTTAAAATGGGGAGGCACAGATACGCAGTATTTT

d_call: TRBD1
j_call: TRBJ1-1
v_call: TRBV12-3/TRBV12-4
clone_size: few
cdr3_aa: CASSLAMGQGNTEAFF
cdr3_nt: TGTGCCAGCAGTTTAGCGATGGGACAGGGGAACACTGAAGCTTTCTTT

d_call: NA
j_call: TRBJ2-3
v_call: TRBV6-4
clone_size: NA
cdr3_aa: CVSSDQSGSTDTQYF
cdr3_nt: TGTGTCAGCAGTGACCAGAGCGGGAGCACAGATACGCAGTATTTT

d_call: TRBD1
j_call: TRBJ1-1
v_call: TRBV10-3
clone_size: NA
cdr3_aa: CAISEPGTVNTEAFF
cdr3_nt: TGTGCCATCAGTGAGCCCGGGACAGTGAACACTGAAGCTTTCTTT